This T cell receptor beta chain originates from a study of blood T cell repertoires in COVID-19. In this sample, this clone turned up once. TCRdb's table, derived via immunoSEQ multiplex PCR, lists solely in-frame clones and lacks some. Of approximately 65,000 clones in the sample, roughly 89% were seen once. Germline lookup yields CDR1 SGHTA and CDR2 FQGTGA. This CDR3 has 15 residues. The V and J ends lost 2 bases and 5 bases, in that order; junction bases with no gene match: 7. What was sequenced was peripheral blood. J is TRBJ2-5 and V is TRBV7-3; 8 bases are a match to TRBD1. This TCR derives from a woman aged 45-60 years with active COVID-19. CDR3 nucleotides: TGTGCCAGCAGCTTACAGGGGGCGGTTTGGGAGACCCAGTACTTC. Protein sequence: CASSLQGAVWETQYF.